The 16 T cell receptor beta chains below were found in one sample sequenced in a study of PD-L1 blockade in urothelial cancer. The method was immunoSEQ multiplex PCR; TCRdb's version includes in-frame clones alone and lacks a portion of them. The sample has some 45,000 clones, around 88% seen once; the top ten hold about 4%. The starting material was PBMCs, obtained around atezolizumab (anti-PD-L1) treatment. The source is a man older than 75 with urothelial cancer.

The rearrangement links TRBV4-2 to TRBJ2-1; 8 nucleotides line up with TRBD2. The ends lost 3 bases at V and 4 bases at J; junction bases unmatched: 8. The germline CDR1 and CDR2 sequences are LGHNA and YNFKEQ. The CDR3 has 16 amino acids. Written as DNA, the CDR3 is TGTGCCAGCAGCCAGGGTCGGGAGGGTCAGTACAATGAGCAGTTCTTC. Protein product: CASSQGREGQYNEQFF.

The V and J genes are TRBV27 and TRBJ2-1; TRBD1 matches at 9 bases. V lost 5 bases, J lost 4 bases, and 3 bases stayed unmatched. CDR1 MNHEY and CDR2 SMNVEV come from the germline V gene (reference sequence). The CDR3 runs to 14 residues. CDR3 protein: CASSPGTGYNEQFF. The DNA of the CDR3 is TGTGCCAGCAGTCCCGGGACAGGGTACAATGAGCAGTTCTTC.

The chain employs TRBV6-5 and TRBJ1-2; maybe TRBD1 (6 bases). Germline CDR1 reads MNHEY; CDR2 reads SVGAGI. Trimming stripped 2 bases from V and 8 bases from J, with 12 bases between. The CDR3 consists of 13 residues. The DNA for the CDR3 is TGTGCCAGCAGTTACGGGACAAGTCGCGGCTACACCTTC. It is translated as CASSYGTSRGYTF.

CDR3 protein: CASSRLTGTGRETQYF. CDR3 sequence (DNA): TGTGCCAGCTCCCGCCTTACCGGGACAGGGCGGGAGACCCAGTACTTC. This chain links TRBV18 with TRBJ2-5; 9 bases map to TRBD1. CDR3 length equals 16 residues. CDR1 is KGHSH and CDR2 is LQKENI in the germline V gene. Germline trimming cut 6 bases from V and 5 bases from J; bases unmatched to any gene: 13.

V gene TRBV19 combines with J gene TRBJ2-3; TRBD2 aligns across 8 bases. Germline loops: CDR1 LNHDA, CDR2 SQIVND (reference sequence). Unmatched junction bases numbered 5, after V lost 1 base and J lost 2 bases. The CDR3 contains 16 residues. The CDR3 sequence is CASSIVGGRFTDTQYF. As DNA, the CDR3 is TGTGCCAGTAGTATAGTTGGCGGGAGGTTCACAGATACGCAGTATTTT.

This chain connects TRBV29-1 to TRBJ2-7, with 10 bases fitting TRBD2. Germline V gene data show CDR1 as SQVTM and CDR2 as ANQGSEA. CDR3 length equals 15 residues. V was clipped by 7 bases and J by 2 bases; unmatched bases: 11. Here the CDR3 DNA reads TGCAGCGCCGCTAGCGGGAGATTAAAGACCTACGAGCAGTACTTC. This codes for CSAASGRLKTYEQYF.

The J gene is TRBJ2-3, the V gene TRBV5-1; TRBD2 matches at 8 bases. Germline CDR1 and CDR2: SGHRS and YFSETQ. The CDR3 contains 16 residues. V shed 0 bases, J shed 4 bases, and the junction held 7 bases outside the gene matches. The CDR3 coding sequence is TGCGCCAGCAGCTTGGGTGCGGGAGGATCTCCAGATACGCAGTATTTT. Translated: CASSLGAGGSPDTQYF.

The chain is built from TRBV2 and TRBJ2-7; possibly TRBD1 for D (5 bases). CDR3 length: 13 residues. The V and J ends lost 6 bases and 2 bases respectively, with 11 bases between them. Germline V lookup: CDR1 SNHLY, CDR2 FYNNEI. The CDR3 DNA sequence: TGTGCCAGCAGACTCACAGGAACCTACGAGCAGTACTTC. It yields the protein CASRLTGTYEQYF.

This chain uses TRBV10-3 with TRBJ2-7; 11 positions agree with TRBD2. V lost 5 bases and J lost 2; bases outside the gene matches: 2. CDR3 size: 14 residues. Germline V CDR1 and CDR2: ENHRY, SYGVKD. The CDR3 nucleotides are TGTGCCATCAGTATAGCGGGAGGGACCTACGAGCAGTACTTC. It is translated as CAISIAGGTYEQYF.

The J gene is TRBJ2-7, the V gene TRBV15, with D perhaps TRBD2 (5 bases). V shed 1 base and J shed 1 base, with 8 bases lying between them. The CDR3 has 14 residues. CDR1 and CDR2 from the germline V gene are LNHNV and YYDKDF (reference sequence). CDR3 sequence reads: CATSRGRGSYEQYF. DNA of the CDR3: TGTGCCACCAGCAGAGGTCGGGGTTCCTACGAGCAGTACTTC.

The chain couples TRBV5-6 to TRBJ2-3, with no clear D. Germline values: CDR1 SGHDT, CDR2 YYEEEE. There are 15 residues in the CDR3. Trimming left V 0 bases short and J 0 bases short, with 8 bases between. CDR3 sequence (DNA): TGTGCCAGCAGCTTGGTAACAGCCAGCACAGATACGCAGTATTTT. It is translated as CASSLVTASTDTQYF.

This chain joins TRBV9 and TRBJ1-5; 9 bases fit TRBD1. The germline V gene has CDR1 SGDLS and CDR2 YYNGEE. The length of the CDR3 is 15 residues. The junction had 8 bases not matched to a gene; V was cut back by 5 bases and J by 5 bases. The CDR3 nucleotides are TGTGCCAGCAGTGGCGGGACAGGGAGCCATCAGCCCCAGCATTTT. It yields the protein CASSGGTGSHQPQHF. The entire variable domain, with the rest obtained from reference TRBV9 and TRBJ1-5, is as follows: DSGVTQTPKHLITATGQRVTLRCSPRSGDLSVYWYQQSLDQGLQFLIQYYNGEERAKGNILERFSAQQFPDLHSELNLSSLELGDSALYFCASSGGTGSHQPQHFGDGTRLSIL.

The chain links TRBV28 to TRBJ2-7, with 13 bases lining up with TRBD2. J was trimmed by 2 bases and V by 6 bases; bases with no gene match: 10. This CDR3 spans 17 amino acids. The germline V gene has CDR1 MDHEN and CDR2 SYDVKM. CDR3 amino acids: CASRLRTSGGQTYEQYF. CDR3 bases: TGTGCCAGCAGACTCAGGACTAGCGGGGGCCAAACCTACGAGCAGTACTTC.

The V gene is TRBV7-8, the J gene TRBJ1-1; no reliable D call. From germline, CDR1 is SGHVS and CDR2 FQNEAQ. The V end lost 5 bases, the J end lost 3 bases, and 16 bases lay between the germline ends. The CDR3 length is 15 residues. The CDR3 sequence is CASSPRGGYDTEAFF. The CDR3, as DNA: TGTGCCAGCAGCCCCCGCGGAGGGTACGACACTGAAGCTTTCTTT.

This clone appeared a few times. This chain uses TRBV7-9 with TRBJ2-1; D possibly corresponds to TRBD2 (6 bases). Germline assignment: CDR1 SEHNR and CDR2 FQNEAQ (reference sequence). The CDR3 is made up of 14 amino acids. The V end was cut by 2 bases, the J end by 6 bases, with 11 bases between. CDR3 coding DNA: TGTGCCAGCAGCTTATCGACTAGTTTCAATGAGCAGTTCTTC. Its protein is CASSLSTSFNEQFF.

The J gene is TRBJ1-2, the V gene TRBV5-4; TRBD1 agrees at 8 bases. The CDR3 contains 14 residues. Losses at the gene ends were 4 bases for V and 6 bases for J; bases not matched to a gene: 8. The germline V gene has CDR1 SGHNT and CDR2 YYREEE (reference sequence). The CDR3 bases are TGTGCCAGCAGCCAAGGACAGGGCATCGATGGCTACACCTTC. Protein: CASSQGQGIDGYTF.